The entry below gives a single T cell receptor beta chain sequence along with its context. Its antigen remains unknown. The sample comes from a study of cytomegalovirus exposure and HLA in healthy donors. The CDR3 loop spans 14 amino acids. J lost 9 bases, V lost 2 bases, and 8 bases had no gene match. Germline values: CDR1 MNHNS, CDR2 SASEGT. The primer mix had 60 Vbeta and 13 Jbeta primers. Some clones are missing from TCRdb's copy, which holds only in-frame ones; the method was immunoSEQ multiplex PCR. The repertoire holds about 210,000 clones, roughly 85% seen once, with 1.5% to 2% in the top ten. The study, taken as a whole, reports: Upon later analysis, TCR association rates were observed to vary by HLA locus, being highest for DRB1 and lowest for HLA-C.

The chain couples TRBV6-1 to TRBJ2-5; TRBD1 aligns across 8 bases. The sequence derives from a male donor in good health and CMV-seronegative. Sequenced input: PBMCs. CDR3 sequence: CASSERGQAGAQYF. In DNA form, the CDR3 reads TGTGCCAGCAGTGAACGGGGACAGGCCGGGGCCCAGTACTTC.